These T cell receptor beta chains were read from a single sample in a study of cytomegalovirus exposure and HLA in healthy donors. Generated by immunoSEQ multiplex PCR, the TCRdb table keeps only in-frame clones and is missing some. The data show more than 100,000 clones, over 70% seen once. The sequenced sample consisted of PBMCs. These receptors were collected from a woman aged 18-35 years in good health and CMV-seronegative. The CDR3 runs from the conserved cysteine through the conserved F or W. Each record gives: V gene, CDR3 protein.

v_gene: TRBV7-8
CDR3aa: CASSSFAGEMKTQYF

v_gene: TRBV18
CDR3aa: CASSRTGAKGDTQYF

v_gene: TRBV30
CDR3aa: CACVLAGAGVGYEQFF

v_gene: TRBV30
CDR3aa: CAWSVRVVAEAFF

v_gene: TRBV6-1
CDR3aa: CASTPDRAYGETQYF

v_gene: TRBV4-1
CDR3aa: CASSSGGSSYEQYF

v_gene: TRBV13
CDR3aa: CASSPRIYDEQFF

v_gene: TRBV4-1
CDR3aa: CASSQPRDSRSQPQHF

v_gene: TRBV6-6
CDR3aa: CASSEHSEAFF

v_gene: TRBV30
CDR3aa: CAWSFLHEQFF

v_gene: TRBV9
CDR3aa: CASSVGYPGTSRTTDTQYF

v_gene: TRBV25-1
CDR3aa: CASSGSGTQYF

v_gene: TRBV5-6
CDR3aa: CASSLASQGEAFF

v_gene: TRBV29-1
CDR3aa: CSVRRTASYEQYF

v_gene: TRBV6-5
CDR3aa: CASSILGGNTGELFF

v_gene: TRBV6-5
CDR3aa: CASSSPPDRPNYGYTF

v_gene: TRBV7-7
CDR3aa: CASSLDGTGVYEQYF

v_gene: TRBV4-1
CDR3aa: CASSQEGTENEKLFF

v_gene: TRBV10-3
CDR3aa: CAIKGRFDTEAFF

v_gene: TRBV19
CDR3aa: CASSPGTSGRGEFF

v_gene: TRBV6-6
CDR3aa: CASRDSSSSGNTIYF

v_gene: TRBV30
CDR3aa: CAWSMKGAFHYNEQFF

v_gene: TRBV11-2
CDR3aa: CASSLEGAWNEKLFF

v_gene: TRBV2
CDR3aa: CASSEDDGYEQYF

v_gene: TRBV6-1
CDR3aa: CASSEHRGFYGYTF

v_gene: TRBV6-5
CDR3aa: CASSYSGTSDNSPLHF

v_gene: TRBV29-1
CDR3aa: CSISEPADTQYF